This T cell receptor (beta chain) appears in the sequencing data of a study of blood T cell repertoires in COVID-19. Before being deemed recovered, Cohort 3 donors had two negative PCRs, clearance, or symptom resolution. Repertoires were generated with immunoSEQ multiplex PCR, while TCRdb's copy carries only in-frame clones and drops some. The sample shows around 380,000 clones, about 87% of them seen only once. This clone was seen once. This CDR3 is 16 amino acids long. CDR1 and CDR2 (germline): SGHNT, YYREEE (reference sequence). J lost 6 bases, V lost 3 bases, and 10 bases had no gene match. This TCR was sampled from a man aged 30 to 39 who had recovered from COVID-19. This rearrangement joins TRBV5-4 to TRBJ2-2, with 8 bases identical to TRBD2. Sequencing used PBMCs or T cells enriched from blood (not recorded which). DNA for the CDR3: TGTGCCAGCAGCTCGGGACTCCTGCGGGGGGCCGGGGAGCTGTTTTTT. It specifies CASSSGLLRGAGELFF.